This T cell receptor (beta chain) was retrieved from a study of radiotherapy plus CTLA-4 blockade in lung cancer. As for the study in general: There were objective responses in 15% to 20% of patients, and around 30% had disease control. Study-level points and caveats: According to reports, early shifts in blood T cell clones, alongside interferon-beta, forecast response most accurately. TCR clones from tumors expanded in blood after radiotherapy plus ipilimumab.

For this clone: Its target is not known. The junction and the germline gene differ at one end; a read error may be behind it.

Only in-frame clones appear in the TCRdb table, and some are missing; sequencing was by immunoSEQ multiplex PCR. The table includes tens of thousands of clones, more than 70% detected once. This receptor was taken from a human donor with non-small cell lung cancer whose response to radiotherapy plus ipilimumab could not be evaluated. The sequences come from peripheral blood, collected from a patient treated with radiotherapy plus ipilimumab.

DNA for the CDR3: TGTGCCACCCGACCCCAGGGGCTAAACTTC. As protein: CATRPQGLNF. The J gene is TRBJ2-7, the V gene TRBV19; maybe TRBD1 (6 bases). The CDR3 loop spans 10 amino acids. Germline lookup yields CDR1 LNHDA and CDR2 SQIVND (reference sequence).